The clone carrying this T cell receptor (beta chain) came up a few times. TCRdb re-called the 5' RACE reads with MiXCR, one entry per CDR3 protein. The table shows tens of thousands of distinct CDR3 sequences, with roughly 3.5% occurring only once. The V end was cut by 3 bases, the J end by 0 bases, with 9 bases between. The germline gives CDR1 SGHVS, CDR2 FNYEAQ. The CDR3 is 15 residues long. This specimen belongs to a study of neurological immune-mediated disorders. The V gene is TRBV7-6, the J gene TRBJ2-1; unclear D gene. This receptor was taken from a woman aged 45 to 65 with multiple sclerosis. Material: PBMCs. The CDR3 loop reads CASSFDAVSYNEQFF. CDR3 coding DNA: TGTGCCAGCAGCTTTGACGCCGTCTCCTACAATGAGCAGTTCTTC.